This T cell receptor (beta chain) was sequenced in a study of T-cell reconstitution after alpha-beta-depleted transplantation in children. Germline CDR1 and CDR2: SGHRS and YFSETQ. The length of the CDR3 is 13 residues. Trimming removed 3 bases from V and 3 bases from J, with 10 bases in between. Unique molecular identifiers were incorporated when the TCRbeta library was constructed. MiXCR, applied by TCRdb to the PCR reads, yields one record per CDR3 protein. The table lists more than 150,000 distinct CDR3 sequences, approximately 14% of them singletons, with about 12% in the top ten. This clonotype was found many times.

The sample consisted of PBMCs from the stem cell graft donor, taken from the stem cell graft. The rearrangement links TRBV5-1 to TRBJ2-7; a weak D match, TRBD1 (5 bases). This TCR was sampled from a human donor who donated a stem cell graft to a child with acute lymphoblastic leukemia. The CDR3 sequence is CASSSSGFYEQYF. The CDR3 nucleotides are TGCGCCAGCAGCTCTTCAGGGTTCTACGAGCAGTACTTC.